These 11 T cell receptor beta chains originate from one sample sequenced in a study of early T cells in non-severe SARS-CoV-2 infection. TCRdb re-derived calls from the 5' RACE reads in MiXCR, one entry per CDR3 protein. The sample lists 110,000 or so distinct CDR3 sequences; 9% to 13% were seen once. The sample comprised whole blood. The receptor source for this set is an adult who was a healthcare worker with PCR-confirmed SARS-CoV-2 infection or an uninfected control (not recorded which).

This clonotype was found a few times. This chain uses TRBV12-3 or TRBV12-4 with TRBJ1-5; D is ambiguous. Trimming removed 5 bases at V and 0 bases at J, with 8 bases between. This CDR3 spans 14 amino acids. CDR3 region: CASSGGYSNQPQHF. The CDR3 nucleotides read TGTGCCAGCAGTGGCGGTTATAGCAATCAGCCCCAGCATTTT.

V gene TRBV7-2 combines with J gene TRBJ2-1; weak D call: TRBD2 (5 bases). The germline V gene has CDR1 SGHTA and CDR2 FQGNSA. The CDR3 totals 18 residues. The ends were cut back, 0 bases at V and 0 bases at J, with 15 bases in the middle. The CDR3 sequence is CASSLARASGSSYNEQFF. CDR3 coding DNA: TGTGCCAGCAGCTTAGCGCGTGCGAGCGGAAGCTCCTACAATGAGCAGTTCTTC.

This clonotype was detected ten times or more. The chain uses TRBV29-1 and TRBJ2-1, with D possibly called TRBD1 or TRBD2 (5 bases each). In germline, CDR1 is SQVTM, CDR2 ANQGSEA. The CDR3 length is 13 residues. The germline V and J ends were trimmed by 7 bases and 9 bases, with 19 bases remaining between them. The CDR3 DNA reads TGCAGCGCTGAGCCGGGACGGGGCCTTGAGCAGTTCTTC. It translates to CSAEPGRGLEQFF.

As to this clonotype: A read error may produce the germline difference seen at one junction end. The chain has TRBV12-3 or TRBV12-4 and TRBJ2-7; 8 bases align to TRBD2. CDR3 length equals 16 residues. CDR3 sequence: CTSSLSGGGSWYEQYF. CDR3 DNA: TGTACCAGCAGTTTATCAGGCGGGGGGAGCTGGTACGAGCAGTACTTC.

V is TRBV20-1 and J is TRBJ2-7; unclear D gene. V lost 1 base to trimming and J lost 3 bases, with 13 bases between them. This CDR3 is 14 amino acids long. Germline V gene data show CDR1 as DFQATT and CDR2 as SNEGSKA (reference sequence). The CDR3 here is CSARGTPSLYEQYF. The CDR3 nucleotides are TGCAGTGCTAGAGGGACCCCGTCGCTCTACGAGCAGTACTTC.

The genes are TRBV3-1 and TRBJ2-7; D unresolved. The V end lost 4 bases, the J end lost 4 bases, and 29 bases lay between the germline ends. CDR3 length equals 19 residues. Germline CDR1 reads LGHDT; CDR2 reads YNNKEL (reference sequence). The CDR3 coding sequence is TGTGCCAGCAGCCGTAGAATACCGGGCCCCCTGATGAAGGGATACGAGCAGTACTTC. It codes for CASSRRIPGPLMKGYEQYF.

This clonotype was picked up many times. The chain uses TRBV28 and TRBJ2-1; 10 bases line up with TRBD1. From germline, CDR1 is MDHEN and CDR2 SYDVKM. This CDR3 comprises 14 residues. Unmatched junction bases numbered 5, after V lost 5 bases and J lost 7 bases. CDR3 sequence reads: CASSKGQGRNEQFF. CDR3 nucleotides: TGTGCCAGCAGTAAGGGACAGGGGAGGAATGAGCAGTTCTTC.

The CDR3 sequence: CASSQEVRGRRAGYTF. The CDR3, as DNA: TGTGCCAGCAGCCAAGAAGTTCGAGGGAGGAGAGCCGGCTACACCTTC. V and J are TRBV14 and TRBJ1-2; D is unclear. This CDR3 is 16 amino acids long. The ends were cut back, 0 bases at V and 8 bases at J, with 19 bases in the middle. Per germline, CDR1 SGHDN and CDR2 FVKESK.

This clonotype was counted only a few times. V usage is TRBV20-1 and J usage is TRBJ1-2, with 7 bases identical to TRBD1. There are 13 residues in the CDR3. J lost 2 bases, V lost 6 bases, and 6 bases had no gene match. Germline lookup yields CDR1 DFQATT and CDR2 SNEGSKA (reference sequence). The CDR3 coding sequence is TGCAGTGCCACCGGGACAGAGAACTATGGCTACACCTTC. Protein: CSATGTENYGYTF.

This clonotype was recorded many times. DNA for the CDR3: TGTGCCAGCAGCTTAGTTCCGTCTCAGCCCCAGCATTTT. It encodes CASSLVPSQPQHF. The chain uses TRBV7-8 and TRBJ1-5; D unresolved. The CDR3 is made up of 13 amino acids. Germline V gene data show CDR1 as SGHVS and CDR2 as FQNEAQ. Trimming shortened V by 1 base and J by 6 bases, and 7 bases separated the two germline ends.

The rearrangement uses TRBV23-1 and TRBJ2-5; 7 nucleotides align to TRBD1. TRBV23-1 is an open reading frame whose function is uncertain. The CDR3 has 16 amino acids. V lost 4 bases, J lost 0 bases, and 8 bases stayed unmatched. CDR3 sequence (DNA): TGCGCCAGCAGTCCCTGGGGACAGAAATACCAAGAGACCCAGTACTTC. It is translated as CASSPWGQKYQETQYF.